This TCR beta chain appears in the sequencing data of a study of blood T cell repertoires in COVID-19 (dated by TCRdb to 2018 to 2021). A note on the overall study: The collaborator samples originated in the United States, Italy and Spain and spanned the acute and convalescent phases of COVID-19. The material from the prospective study consisted of cDNA or gDNA derived from T cells, B-cell-depleted T cells, or PBMCs. The dataset comprised deeply sampled blood TCRbeta repertoires from subjects exposed to, actively infected with, or recovered from COVID-19. The repertoires were released in a freely available public database meant as a resource for research on the immune response to SARS-CoV-2. Samples came from the ongoing ImmuneRACE study (first 160 participants) plus 1,254 subjects from 6 global collaborators. Sample metadata almost always included a de-identified subject ID, COVID-19 status, age in years and sex. Where HLA class I and class II types were available, the types were taken from metadata supplied by the sample provider, not from assay-based typing.

Looking up the germline V gene yields CDR1 SGDLS and CDR2 YYNGEE. Reading from cysteine to phenylalanine, the CDR3 counts 18 amino acids. The entry retains the CDR3 DNA only, 54 bases that are in frame from base 1. Trimming removed 0 bases from V and 2 bases from J; the gene matches leave 8 bases unexplained. What the work shows at the level of the full study, not this receptor alone: The amount of clinical and demographic metadata varied by source and participant and was provided uncurated.

Whole blood was collected in K2EDTA tubes by collaborating institutions according to the institutions' own protocols. Collaborator samples were shipped for TCRbeta analysis as frozen whole blood, isolated PBMCs, or DNA extracted from either sample type. Comment on this clone: Its antigen is still unknown. Per-base quality was not reported, and no clone a single base away is much larger than it.

TCRbeta CDR3 regions were amplified from genomic DNA by means of the immunoSEQ Assay, a bias-controlled multiplex PCR. For the original study's pipeline: The number of nucleated cells in each sample was estimated from the amplification of reference gene primers within the assay. To quantify the absolute abundance of each unique TCRbeta CDR3 rearrangement, sequence reads were collapsed and filtered. For each sample, productive Simpson clonality was calculated as the square root of Simpson's diversity index across productive rearrangements. Held by TCRdb, this immuneACCESS table contains in-frame sequences only and omits some clones. Under half of the omission traces to an unresolved V gene where checked; the cause of the rest is unknown. The D gene and trimming were derived from the DNA, and the V and J assignments and clone size from that table. The sample profile shows around 56,000 clones; 70% to 75% of them were found once. The biggest ten clones account for around 18% of the sample.

The sample was peripheral blood. This clonotype originated in a woman aged 50 to 60 with active or convalescent COVID-19. Recombination connected TRBV9 to TRBJ1-4; 9 middle bases align to TRBD1. The nucleotides read TGTGCCAGCAGCGTAGCTCCCGGGACAGGGAGGACTAATGAAAAACTGTTTTTT. Its amino acids are CASSVAPGTGRTNEKLFF.